The 8 T cell receptor beta chains below were found in one sample sequenced in a study of blood T cell repertoires in COVID-19. Only in-frame clones appear in the TCRdb table, and some are missing; sequencing was by immunoSEQ multiplex PCR. The sample lists 450,000 or so clones; 85% to 90% were seen once. Sequenced sample: peripheral blood. These receptors were collected from a man aged 18-30 years with COVID-19, enrolled during active disease.

The V and J genes are TRBV27 and TRBJ1-6; D is possibly TRBD1 (6 bases). Germline values: CDR1 MNHEY, CDR2 SMNVEV (reference sequence). The CDR3 is 18 amino acids. The V end lost 6 bases, the J end lost 0 bases, and 18 bases lay between the germline ends. CDR3 sequence: CASRPFGGVSSYNSPLHF. CDR3 DNA: TGTGCCAGCAGGCCGTTTGGGGGCGTTAGCTCCTATAATTCACCCCTCCACTTT.

The chain couples TRBV5-5 to TRBJ1-4; no clear D. The germline gives CDR1 SGHKS, CDR2 YYEKEE (reference sequence). The CDR3 is made up of 16 amino acids. With 0 bases removed from V and 7 bases from J, the gap between germline ends came to 16 bases. The CDR3 DNA sequence: TGTGCCAGCAGCTTGGCGGTCGCGGCAACGGGTGAAAAACTGTTTTTT. It is translated as CASSLAVAATGEKLFF.

This chain joins TRBV4-1 and TRBJ1-6; no reliable D call. The CDR3 length is 17 residues. V lost 0 bases, J lost 7 bases, and 16 bases lay in between. CDR1 and CDR2 from the germline V gene are MGHRA and YSYEKL. The CDR3 here is CASSQEGERAPNSPLHF. The CDR3 region has the DNA TGCGCCAGCAGCCAAGAGGGAGAGCGGGCTCCGAATTCACCCCTCCACTTT.

The chain carries TRBV30 and TRBJ2-6; 7 bases are a match to TRBD1. The germline gives CDR1 GTSNPN, CDR2 SVGIG (reference sequence). This CDR3 is 14 amino acids long. Germline trimming cut 5 bases from V and 2 bases from J; bases unmatched to any gene: 3. CDR3 bases: TGTGCCTGGGACAGGGACCCTGGGGCCAACGTCCTGACTTTC. It yields the protein CAWDRDPGANVLTF.

In this sample, this clone turned up a few times. The CDR3 coding sequence is TGTGCCAGCAGGGTACAGGGTAGCTATGGCTACACCTTC. Translation: CASRVQGSYGYTF. The V gene is TRBV6-5, the J gene TRBJ1-2; the D gene is possibly TRBD1 (6 bases). This CDR3 has 13 amino acids. Trimming shortened V by 6 bases and J by 4 bases, and 12 bases separated the two germline ends. In germline, CDR1 is MNHEY, CDR2 SVGAGI.

The chain carries TRBV10-3 and TRBJ2-3; TRBD2 agrees at 14 bases. V dropped 3 bases and J dropped 5; count of bases not matched to a gene: 7. In germline, CDR1 is ENHRY, CDR2 SYGVKD. This CDR3 has 17 amino acids. The CDR3 sequence: CAISDHTGTSGGDTQYF. The CDR3 DNA reads TGTGCCATCAGTGATCATACCGGGACTAGCGGGGGAGATACGCAGTATTTT.

This sequence joins TRBV5-1 and TRBJ2-1; 7 positions agree with TRBD1. Losses at the gene ends were 4 bases for V and 2 bases for J; bases not matched to a gene: 3. Germline assignment: CDR1 SGHRS and CDR2 YFSETQ. The CDR3 spans 14 residues. The CDR3, as DNA: TGCGCCAGCAGCCCGGGACAGACCTACAATGAGCAGTTCTTC. This codes for CASSPGQTYNEQFF.

This clone was found a few times. This rearrangement joins TRBV27 to TRBJ1-6; 8 nucleotides line up with TRBD1. Germline CDR1 and CDR2: MNHEY and SMNVEV (reference sequence). The CDR3 is 15 residues long. The V segment lost 3 bases and the J segment 8 bases; nucleotides outside the gene matches: 6. CDR3 bases: TGTGCCAGCAGTTTTTTGTACAGGGGGGATTCACCCCTCCACTTT. Translation: CASSFLYRGDSPLHF.